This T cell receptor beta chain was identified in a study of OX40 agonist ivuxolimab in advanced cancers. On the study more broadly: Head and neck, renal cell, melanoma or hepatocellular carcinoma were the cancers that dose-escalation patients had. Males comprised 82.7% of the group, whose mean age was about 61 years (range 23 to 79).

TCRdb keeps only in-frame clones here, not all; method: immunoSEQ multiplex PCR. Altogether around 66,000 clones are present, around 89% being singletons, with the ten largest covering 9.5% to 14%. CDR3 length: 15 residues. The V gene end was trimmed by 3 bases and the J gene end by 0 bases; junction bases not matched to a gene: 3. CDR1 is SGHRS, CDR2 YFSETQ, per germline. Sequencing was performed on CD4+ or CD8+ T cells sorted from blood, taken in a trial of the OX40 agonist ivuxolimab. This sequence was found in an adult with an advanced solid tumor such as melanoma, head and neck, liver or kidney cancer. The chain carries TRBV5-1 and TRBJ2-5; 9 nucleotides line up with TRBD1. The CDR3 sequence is CASSSGQGYQETQYF. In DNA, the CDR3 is TGCGCCAGCAGCTCGGGACAGGGCTACCAAGAGACCCAGTACTTC.